Below, 10 T cell receptor beta chains from the same sample are listed, as sequenced in a study of T cell responses to AZD1222 COVID-19 vaccine. Sequencing used immunoSEQ multiplex PCR; TCRdb keeps in-frame clones, though not all of them. The sample has roughly 35,000 clones; about 86% are singletons. The sequences come from peripheral blood, collected on day 0 of AZD1222 vaccination. These receptors were taken from an adult in good health.

This clone has a handful of counts. A junction boundary mismatches the germline segment, possibly from a read error. The rearrangement links TRBV2 to TRBJ2-7, with 7 bases lining up with TRBD1. This CDR3 spans 12 amino acids. CDR1 and CDR2 (germline): SNHLY, FYNNEI. This CDR3 reads CASSPEDRAKHF. The CDR3 DNA reads as TGTGCCAGCAGTCCCGAAGACAGGGCGAAACACTTC.

This clone has a single count. The J gene is TRBJ2-7, the V gene TRBV6-5, with D perhaps matching TRBD1 or TRBD2 (5 bases each). Germline assignment: CDR1 MNHEY and CDR2 SVGAGI. V was clipped by 5 bases and J by 5 bases, with 19 bases between them. The CDR3 length is 15 residues. CDR3 residues: CASSQPPAGSDEQYF. CDR3 sequence (DNA): TGTGCCAGCAGTCAGCCCCCGGCAGGGAGCGACGAGCAGTACTTC.

The genes are TRBV2 and TRBJ1-5, with D possibly being TRBD1 (6 bases). Germline CDR1 SNHLY, CDR2 FYNNEI. V was clipped by 3 bases and J by 7 bases, with 10 bases between them. The CDR3 spans 13 residues. Here the CDR3 reads CASSDGRGQPQHF. The DNA for the CDR3 is TGTGCCAGCAGTGACGGCAGGGGCCAGCCCCAGCATTTT.

CDR3 sequence: CASNQRQGRGEQYF. In DNA, the CDR3 is TGTGCCAGCAACCAACGACAGGGGAGAGGCGAGCAGTACTTC. The chain couples TRBV5-5 to TRBJ2-7; TRBD1 matches 8 bases. The CDR3 has 14 residues. V trimming: 6 bases; J trimming: 6 bases; junction bases outside the gene matches: 11. CDR1 is SGHKS, CDR2 YYEKEE, per germline (reference sequence).

V is TRBV19 and J is TRBJ2-7; D ambiguous. This CDR3 is built from 13 residues. V was clipped by 5 bases and J by 1 base, with 9 bases between them. In germline, CDR1 is LNHDA, CDR2 SQIVND (reference sequence). CDR3: CASSVDLSYEQYF. As DNA, the CDR3 is TGTGCCAGTAGTGTTGACTTATCCTACGAGCAGTACTTC.

This clone was observed a few times. The chain couples TRBV28 to TRBJ1-6; D not resolved. Germline lookup yields CDR1 MDHEN and CDR2 SYDVKM. The length of the CDR3 is 14 residues. V was clipped by 4 bases and J by 11 bases, with 15 bases between them. CDR3 DNA sequence: TGTGCCAGCAGTTCCGGAGAGGTATTGACACCCCTCCACTTT. Protein: CASSSGEVLTPLHF.

This rearrangement joins TRBV7-6 to TRBJ2-2, with 11 bases identical to TRBD2. V trimming: 5 bases; J trimming: 4 bases; junction bases outside the gene matches: 15. This CDR3 is 19 amino acids long. Per germline, CDR1 SGHVS and CDR2 FNYEAQ. The CDR3 nucleotides are TGTGCCAGCAGCCAGGTCCCTTTAGCGGGGGGGTCCGTCACCGGGGAGCTGTTTTTT. Residues: CASSQVPLAGGSVTGELFF.

This clone occurred once. The chain is built from TRBV28 and TRBJ1-2; D is unresolved. Germline lookup yields CDR1 MDHEN and CDR2 SYDVKM. V dropped 2 bases and J dropped 2 bases, with 9 bases sitting between them. The CDR3 runs 14 residues. CDR3 nucleotides: TGTGCCAGCAGTTTAGCAGCCGGGAACTATGGCTACACCTTC. This sequence encodes CASSLAAGNYGYTF.

The chain combines TRBV28 with TRBJ2-1, with 7 bases aligning to TRBD2. Germline-derived CDR1 and CDR2 are MDHEN and SYDVKM. This CDR3 spans 16 amino acids. V trimming: 4 bases; J trimming: 0 bases; junction bases outside the gene matches: 6. The CDR3 coding sequence is TGTGCCAGCAGTTGGCTAGCGGCGAGCTCCTACAATGAGCAGTTCTTC. Translated, it gives CASSWLAASSYNEQFF.

The chain employs TRBV28 and TRBJ1-2; D ambiguous. V lost 5 bases to trimming and J lost 5 bases, with 18 bases between them. The CDR3 runs to 15 residues. Germline CDR1 and CDR2: MDHEN and SYDVKM. The CDR3 bases are TGTGCCAGCAGTCCCGGGCCAACCCAAGGGTATGGCTACACCTTC. Protein product: CASSPGPTQGYGYTF.